This T cell receptor (beta chain) is drawn from a study of Graves' ophthalmopathy and Graves' hyperthyroidism. Study-wide context: If no ophthalmopathy appeared within 18 months of follow-up, hyperthyroidism was termed stable.

In germline, CDR1 is SGHRS, CDR2 YFSETQ. CDR3 size: 13 residues. Trimming at V came to 5 bases and at J to 8 bases, leaving 8 bases not matched to a gene. Researchers took RNA transcripts and amplified TCR beta CDR3 regions from them. Second-round multiplex PCR came after a first-round RT-PCR that employed HTBI primers. TCRdb reanalysed the multiplex PCR reads using MiXCR and keeps one entry per CDR3 protein. The table lists about 590,000 distinct CDR3 sequences, about 35% of them singletons. No donor had other autoimmune disease, uncontrolled infection, pregnancy or lactation. Clinicians diagnosed using symptoms, serum thyroxine, TRAb, thyroid ultrasound and orbital computed tomography. This clonotype was counted ten times or more.

Sample: peripheral blood or thyroid tissue (not recorded which). The chain recombines TRBV5-1 with TRBJ1-2; 8 bases line up with TRBD1. The TCR originated in an adult man with Graves' hyperthyroidism. CDR3 sequence: CASRHQQGEGYTF. CDR3 coding DNA: TGCGCCAGCAGACATCAACAGGGGGAGGGCTACACCTTC.